This entry lists 18 T cell receptor beta chains sequenced from one sample in a study of cytomegalovirus exposure and HLA in healthy donors. The primer mix had 60 Vbeta and 13 Jbeta primers. Produced via immunoSEQ multiplex PCR; TCRdb's table is partial and in-frame only. In total, the table holds more than 65,000 clones. The specimen sequenced was PBMCs. These receptors came from a man between 40 and 49 years old in good health and CMV-seronegative.

This rearrangement joins TRBV5-1 to TRBJ2-1, with D tentatively TRBD1 (5 bases). V lost 0 bases and J lost 2, with 12 bases in between. The germline CDR1 and CDR2 sequences are SGHRS and YFSETQ. CDR3 length: 16 residues. The CDR3 spells CASSLVVGAPYNEQFF. The CDR3 DNA reads TGCGCCAGCAGCTTGGTGGTAGGGGCGCCCTACAATGAGCAGTTCTTC.

The V gene is TRBV7-2, the J gene TRBJ2-5; 12 bases are a match to TRBD2. The CDR3 has 16 residues. Trimming at V came to 3 bases and at J to 5 bases, leaving 7 bases not matched to a gene. Germline values: CDR1 SGHTA, CDR2 FQGNSA. CDR3 in DNA: TGTGCCAGCAGCTTTAGACTAGCGGGGGTTCGGGAGACCCAGTACTTC. Protein product: CASSFRLAGVRETQYF.

The rearrangement links TRBV10-3 to TRBJ2-1; 7 bases map to TRBD1. The trim removed 7 bases at V and 5 bases at J, leaving 5 bases unmatched. Germline V gives CDR1 ENHRY, CDR2 SYGVKD. The CDR3 has 13 residues. The CDR3 DNA follows: TGTGCCATCAAAGGACAGGCCGACAATGAGCAGTTCTTC. Translated: CAIKGQADNEQFF.

This chain connects TRBV7-6 to TRBJ1-5; perhaps TRBD1 as D (5 bases). The ends were cut back, 1 base at V and 4 bases at J, with 11 bases in the middle. The CDR3 sequence is 15 residues long. Germline V gene lookup returns CDR1 SGHVS and CDR2 FNYEAQ. CDR3 amino acids: CASSLGSGVNQPQHF. In nucleotides, the CDR3 is TGTGCCAGCAGCTTAGGTTCGGGGGTTAATCAGCCCCAGCATTTT. The full variable domain, in which reference TRBV7-6 and TRBJ1-5 provide the parts outside the CDR3, is GAGVSQSPRYKVTKRGQDVALRCDPISGHVSLYWYRQALGQGPEFLTYFNYEAQQDKSGLPNDRFSAERPEGSISTLTIQRTEQRDSAMYRCASSLGSGVNQPQHFGDGTRLSIL.

The chain employs TRBV5-1 and TRBJ2-3; 9 bases are shared with TRBD1. V lost 1 base and J lost 0; bases outside the gene matches: 3. This CDR3 spans 16 amino acids. Germline V gene lookup returns CDR1 SGHRS and CDR2 YFSETQ. CDR3 sequence (DNA): TGCGCCAGCAGCTTGTTGGGACAGGGTAGCACAGATACGCAGTATTTT. Protein sequence: CASSLLGQGSTDTQYF.

The rearrangement links TRBV7-6 to TRBJ1-6, with D perhaps TRBD1 (6 bases). Trimming left V 5 bases short and J 7 bases short, with 15 bases between. This CDR3 has 15 residues. Germline assignment: CDR1 SGHVS and CDR2 FNYEAQ. CDR3 loop: CASSPRTADNSPLHF. The DNA of the CDR3 is TGTGCCAGCAGCCCTCGGACAGCGGACAATTCACCCCTCCACTTT.

V usage is TRBV7-8 and J usage is TRBJ1-5; 7 nucleotides agree with TRBD1. The CDR3 consists of 16 residues. V trimming: 5 bases; J trimming: 6 bases; junction bases outside the gene matches: 13. Germline loops: CDR1 SGHVS, CDR2 FQNEAQ. The CDR3 nucleotides read TGTGCCAGCAGCCCCTCGGTTAGGGGGCTGGGTCAGCCCCAGCATTTT. Amino acids: CASSPSVRGLGQPQHF.

As for this clone: Germline is not matched at one junction end, which may reflect a read error. The chain couples TRBV28 to TRBJ2-1; 10 bases line up with TRBD1. Germline V lookup: CDR1 MDHEN, CDR2 SYDVKM. This CDR3 is 15 amino acids long. The CDR3 loop is CASSPGTGEANEQFF. DNA of the CDR3: TGTGCCAGCAGTCCCGGGACAGGGGAGGCTAATGAACAGTTCTTC. Drawing the rest from reference TRBV28 and TRBJ2-1, the complete variable domain is DVKVTQSSRYLVKRTGEKVFLECVQDMDHENMFWYRQDPGLGLRLIYFSYDVKMKEKGDIPEGYSVSREKKERFSLILESASTNQTSMYLCASSPGTGEANEQFFGPGTRLTVL.

DNA of the CDR3: TGCGCCAGCAGCCAAAAAACAGGGGGACGGGAAAAACTGTTTTTT. Its translation: CASSQKTGGREKLFF. This rearrangement joins TRBV4-1 to TRBJ1-4; TRBD1 matches 8 bases. This CDR3 region has 15 residues. Losses at the gene ends were 2 bases for V and 8 bases for J; bases not matched to a gene: 7. CDR1 and CDR2 (germline): MGHRA, YSYEKL.

The CDR3 here is CASSLRRDQPQHF. CDR3 DNA: TGTGCCAGCAGCTTACGACGGGATCAGCCCCAGCATTTT. The chain joins TRBV5-8 to TRBJ1-5; D uncertain. Per the germline V gene, CDR1 is SGHTS and CDR2 is YDEGEE. The length of the CDR3 is 13 residues. Trimming stripped 2 bases from V and 5 bases from J, with 8 bases between.

The V and J genes are TRBV25-1 and TRBJ2-1; weak D call: TRBD1 (7 bases). The germline CDR1 and CDR2 sequences are MGHDK and SYGVNS. Trimming left V 3 bases short and J 8 bases short, with 8 bases between. This CDR3 spans 12 amino acids. The CDR3 sequence: CASSDRGDEQFF. Here the CDR3 DNA reads TGTGCCAGCAGTGACAGGGGGGATGAGCAGTTCTTC.

The chain combines TRBV7-3 with TRBJ1-6, with 7 bases matching TRBD1. With V trimmed by 5 bases and J by 10 bases, 11 bases remained unmatched. The CDR3 loop spans 15 amino acids. In germline, CDR1 is SGHTA, CDR2 FQGTGA. Here the CDR3 reads CASSQETGRASPLHF. In nucleotides, the CDR3 is TGTGCCAGCAGCCAGGAGACAGGGAGAGCCTCACCCCTCCACTTT.

A note on this clone: Other DNA sequences within the sample encode an identical CDR3. The chain joins TRBV19 to TRBJ1-5; D gene unclear. From germline, CDR1 is LNHDA and CDR2 SQIVND (reference sequence). Trimming pared 5 bases from V and 5 bases from J, leaving 7 bases between. The CDR3 totals 12 residues. DNA for the CDR3: TGTGCCAGTAGTCTGAGAGATCAGCCCCAGCATTTT. This codes for CASSLRDQPQHF.

The rearrangement uses TRBV14 and TRBJ2-5, with a possible D match to TRBD1 (6 bases). CDR3 length equals 14 residues. Germline-derived CDR1 and CDR2 are SGHDN and FVKESK. The V gene lost 4 bases and the J gene lost 5 bases, with 14 bases spanning the gap. The CDR3 DNA sequence: TGTGCCAGCAGCCCGCAGGGGCGACGGGAGACCCAGTACTTC. Its protein product is CASSPQGRRETQYF. The whole variable domain, remainder taken from reference TRBV14 and TRBJ2-5, is EAGVTQFPSHSVIEKGQTVTLRCDPISGHDNLYWYRRVMGKEIKFLLHFVKESKQDESGMPNNRFLAERTGGTYSTLKVQPAELEDSGVYFCASSPQGRRETQYFGPGTRLLVL.

The chain couples TRBV28 to TRBJ2-5; D possibly corresponds to TRBD1 (6 bases). The germline V gene encodes CDR1 MDHEN and CDR2 SYDVKM. This CDR3 contains 13 residues. V lost 7 bases and J 6 bases, leaving 15 bases between the germline ends. CDR3 sequence: CASNKQGLQTQYF. In nucleotides, the CDR3 is TGTGCCAGCAACAAACAGGGCCTGCAGACCCAGTACTTC. Full variable domain (missing parts from reference TRBV28 and TRBJ2-5): DVKVTQSSRYLVKRTGEKVFLECVQDMDHENMFWYRQDPGLGLRLIYFSYDVKMKEKGDIPEGYSVSREKKERFSLILESASTNQTSMYLCASNKQGLQTQYFGPGTRLLVL.

The chain links TRBV30 to TRBJ1-1, with TRBD1 matching over 7 bases. Germline CDR1 and CDR2: GTSNPN and SVGIG (reference sequence). This CDR3 comprises 13 residues. The V gene end was trimmed by 3 bases and the J gene end by 3 bases; junction bases not matched to a gene: 4. The CDR3 here is CAWSRDRDTEAFF. The CDR3, as DNA: TGTGCCTGGAGCCGGGACAGAGACACTGAAGCTTTCTTT.

The gene calls are TRBV6-1 and TRBJ2-1; 11 bases are shared with TRBD2. J gave up 4 bases and V 8 bases, and 7 bases lay outside the gene matches. The CDR3 runs 15 residues. The V gene's germline CDR1 is MNHNS and CDR2 SASEGT. In DNA form, the CDR3 reads TGTGCCAGCGACCTTAGCGGGGGGGCTTACAATGAGCAGTTCTTC. It translates to CASDLSGGAYNEQFF.

The chain links TRBV6-4 to TRBJ1-5; TRBD1 is a possible D gene (5 bases). The CDR3 runs 14 residues. Germline V CDR1 and CDR2: MRHNA, SNTAGT. Trimming shortened V by 5 bases and J by 6 bases, and 14 bases separated the two germline ends. CDR3 DNA: TGTGCCAGCAGTCCGGACATCAGGGTTCAGCCCCAGCATTTT. It codes for CASSPDIRVQPQHF.